This T cell receptor beta chain derives from a study of STAT5B mutations in CD4+ large granular lymphocyte leukemia. The V gene end was trimmed by 3 bases and the J gene end by 4 bases; junction bases not matched to a gene: 5. CDR1 PRHDT and CDR2 FYEKMQ come from the germline V gene (reference sequence). There are 14 residues in the CDR3. Measured with immunoSEQ multiplex PCR; TCRdb has only the in-frame clones, and not every one. The repertoire holds around 21,000 clones, with about 80% as singletons. The specimen was CD4+ T cells from blood buffy coats. This sequence joins TRBV13 and TRBJ1-1; 7 bases line up with TRBD1. The receptor was isolated from a human donor in good health. The CDR3 reads CASSLLAGGTEAFF. The CDR3, as DNA: TGTGCCAGCAGCTTGCTGGCAGGGGGCACTGAAGCTTTCTTT. Together with reference TRBV13 and TRBJ1-1, the CDR3 gives the full variable domain: AAGVIQSPRHLIKEKRETATLKCYPIPRHDTVYWYQQGPGQDPQFLISFYEKMQSDKGSIPDRFSAQQFSDYHSELNMSSLELGDSALYFCASSLLAGGTEAFFGQGTRLTVV.